A single sample gave rise to the 3 T cell receptor beta chains below, sequenced in a study of shared clonotypes between healthy human individuals. The protocol was immunoSEQ multiplex PCR, while the TCRdb copy is restricted to in-frame clones and leaves out a portion. The table lists more than 2 million clones, around 95% of them singletons. Terminally differentiated effector memory CD45RA+ cells were excluded from the naive CD8 cells, which were CD45RO-negative and positively selected for CCR7. The material sequenced was naive CD8+ T cells from PBMCs. The receptors stem from a man younger than 30 in good health. Some clones in this sample may be carry-over from other donors' samples.

The chain has TRBV10-3 and TRBJ1-2, with 7 nucleotides matching TRBD1. Germline V gene sequence: CDR1 ENHRY, CDR2 SYGVKD. The CDR3 spans 17 residues. The J segment lost 0 bases and the V segment lost 0 bases, leaving 7 bases of the junction unmatched. This CDR3 reads CAISESRGPLANYGYTF. The CDR3 DNA follows: TGTGCCATCAGTGAGTCGAGGGGGCCGCTCGCTAACTATGGCTACACCTTC.

This clone was seen a few times. The chain couples TRBV28 to TRBJ1-1; unclear D gene. Germline values: CDR1 MDHEN, CDR2 SYDVKM. The CDR3 length is 13 residues. Trimming took off 2 bases at V and 3 bases at J, with 7 bases between the two ends. The CDR3 loop reads CASSLPSYTEAFF. The CDR3 nucleotides read TGTGCCAGCAGTTTACCGAGTTACACTGAAGCTTTCTTT.

CDR3 region: CASSQTLLSRAGEQFF. The CDR3 coding sequence is TGTGCCAGCAGCCAGACCCTCCTATCCAGAGCGGGTGAGCAGTTCTTC. The V gene is TRBV27, the J gene TRBJ2-1; maybe TRBD2 (6 bases). V dropped 6 bases and J dropped 9 bases, with 24 bases sitting between them. This CDR3 region has 16 residues. CDR1 and CDR2 (germline): MNHEY, SMNVEV (reference sequence).